Presented here are 20 T cell receptor beta chains from one specimen sequenced in a study of blood T cell repertoires in COVID-19. Repertoires were generated with immunoSEQ multiplex PCR, while TCRdb's copy carries only in-frame clones and drops some. The table includes 300,000 or so clones, more than 85% detected once. Sequencing was carried out using PBMCs or T cells enriched from blood (not recorded which). These TCRs come from a woman younger than 45 who had recovered from COVID-19.

This chain joins TRBV27 and TRBJ1-6, with 7 bases fitting TRBD1. The CDR3 loop spans 17 amino acids. Losses at the gene ends were 2 bases for V and 5 bases for J; bases not matched to a gene: 9. Germline CDR1 reads MNHEY; CDR2 reads SMNVEV (reference sequence). For the CDR3, the DNA is TGTGCCAGCAGTTTAATTCACAGGGGACACCATAATTCACCCCTCCACTTT. This gives the protein CASSLIHRGHHNSPLHF.

The rearrangement links TRBV28 to TRBJ2-7; TRBD2 is a possible D gene (6 bases). This CDR3 is built from 14 residues. CDR1 MDHEN and CDR2 SYDVKM come from the germline V gene. Trimming pared 4 bases from V and 2 bases from J, leaving 12 bases between. The CDR3 here is CASSSLGGPYEQYF. The CDR3 coding sequence is TGTGCCAGCAGTTCTCTGGGGGGTCCCTACGAGCAGTACTTC.

This clone was counted between two and nine times. This chain links TRBV10-3 with TRBJ2-1; 14 nucleotides line up with TRBD2. This CDR3 region has 16 residues. Germline V gene data show CDR1 as ENHRY and CDR2 as SYGVKD. Trimming cost V 10 bases and J 6 bases; bases outside gene matches: 11. The CDR3 spells CATSTGTSGGRNEQFF. The CDR3 nucleotides read TGTGCCACAAGTACCGGGACTAGCGGGGGCCGCAATGAGCAGTTCTTC.

J is TRBJ1-3 and V is TRBV5-1, with TRBD1 as a possible D gene (5 bases). V dropped 4 bases and J dropped 0 bases, with 14 bases sitting between them. The CDR3 sequence is 16 residues long. The germline CDR1 and CDR2 sequences are SGHRS and YFSETQ. The CDR3 coding sequence is TGCGCCAGCAGCCGAATCCCCAGGGACTCTGGAAACACCATATATTTT. Protein product: CASSRIPRDSGNTIYF.

V gene TRBV9 combines with J gene TRBJ2-3; TRBD2 matches 10 bases. After removal of 4 bases from V and 4 bases from J, the junction contained 9 bases not matched to a gene. Germline CDR1 and CDR2: SGDLS and YYNGEE. The CDR3 is made up of 16 amino acids. CDR3 sequence reads: CASSPRQRGGSDTQYF. CDR3 nucleotides: TGTGCCAGCAGCCCCCGCCAGCGGGGGGGGTCAGATACGCAGTATTTT.

J is TRBJ1-6 and V is TRBV10-1, with TRBD1 matching 7 bases. Trimming at V came to 9 bases and at J to 5 bases, leaving 10 bases not matched to a gene. CDR1 is WNHNN, CDR2 SYGVQD, per germline (reference sequence). This CDR3 spans 15 amino acids. The CDR3 loop is CARGSGTANNSPLHF. The CDR3 DNA reads as TGCGCCAGGGGATCCGGGACAGCAAATAATTCACCCCTCCACTTT.

The DNA of the CDR3 is TGCGCCAGCAGCGCCGGACAGGGAGTGAACACTGAAGCTTTCTTT. Amino acids: CASSAGQGVNTEAFF. The chain joins TRBV5-1 to TRBJ1-1; 8 positions agree with TRBD1. The CDR3 runs 15 residues. Germline V CDR1 and CDR2: SGHRS, YFSETQ. Losses at the gene ends were 4 bases for V and 0 bases for J; bases not matched to a gene: 5.

The genes are TRBV6-1 and TRBJ2-7; TRBD2 matches 11 bases. CDR1 and CDR2 (germline): MNHNS, SASEGT. V lost 4 bases, J lost 3 bases, and 8 bases stayed unmatched. The CDR3 consists of 16 residues. CDR3 DNA sequence: TGTGCCAGCAGTGTCTTAGCGGGGGGGGCCATCTACGAGCAGTACTTC. Translating it yields CASSVLAGGAIYEQYF.

This clone was seen a single time. The chain couples TRBV28 to TRBJ1-2; perhaps TRBD1 as D (6 bases). V lost 5 bases, J lost 4 bases, and 23 bases lay in between. Germline CDR1 is MDHEN and CDR2 is SYDVKM. The CDR3 consists of 17 residues. CDR3 nucleotide sequence: TGTGCCAGCAGTCTCGGGGGGGGCGGTCTCTCTGTCTATGGCTACACCTTC. It specifies CASSLGGGGLSVYGYTF.

The chain joins TRBV19 to TRBJ2-2; a weak D match, TRBD2 (6 bases). This CDR3 comprises 13 residues. Germline V lookup: CDR1 LNHDA, CDR2 SQIVND (reference sequence). CDR3 loop: CGLVERDTGELFF. The CDR3 nucleotides are TGTGGGCTTGTGGAGCGGGACACCGGGGAGCTGTTTTTT.

The rearrangement joins TRBV9 to TRBJ2-7, with TRBD1 matching 7 bases. With 2 bases clipped from V and 1 base from J, the junction kept 9 bases outside the gene matches. The germline V gene encodes CDR1 SGDLS and CDR2 YYNGEE. The CDR3 sequence is 16 residues long. The CDR3 nucleotides are TGTGCCAGCAGCGTCGACAGGGCGGTTGGATCCTACGAGCAGTACTTC. Protein: CASSVDRAVGSYEQYF.

Here the CDR3 reads CASSDVGPRGDGYTF. The CDR3 nucleotides read TGCGCCAGCAGTGACGTTGGGCCCCGGGGTGATGGCTACACCTTC. The chain joins TRBV10-2 to TRBJ1-2; D uncertain. The germline CDR1 and CDR2 sequences are WSHSY and SAAADI. V lost 3 bases and J lost 6, with 17 bases in between. The CDR3 loop spans 15 amino acids.

The V and J genes are TRBV6-5 and TRBJ2-7; D not certain. CDR1 MNHEY and CDR2 SVGAGI come from the germline V gene. This CDR3 has 13 amino acids. The ends were cut back, 0 bases at V and 4 bases at J, with 7 bases in the middle. CDR3 loop: CASSYSQKYEQYF. As DNA, the CDR3 is TGTGCCAGCAGTTACTCCCAGAAATACGAGCAGTACTTC.

The rearrangement links TRBV7-2 to TRBJ2-5, with TRBD1 matching over 7 bases. V lost 3 bases to trimming and J lost 0 bases; unmatched junction nucleotides: 4. Germline CDR1 is SGHTA and CDR2 is FQGNSA. This CDR3 region has 15 residues. CDR3 sequence reads: CASSFPQGYQETQYF. CDR3 coding DNA: TGTGCCAGCAGCTTCCCACAGGGGTACCAAGAGACCCAGTACTTC.

This clone appeared a few times. The rearrangement joins TRBV5-5 to TRBJ2-2, with D uncertain. The CDR3 length is 16 residues. Germline V lookup: CDR1 SGHKS, CDR2 YYEKEE (reference sequence). The V gene lost 0 bases and the J gene lost 1 base, with 10 bases spanning the gap. CDR3 amino acids: CASSLGVTRNTGELFF. DNA of the CDR3: TGTGCCAGCAGCTTGGGTGTGACAAGGAACACCGGGGAGCTGTTTTTT.

The gene calls are TRBV2 and TRBJ2-7; D not certain. CDR1 is SNHLY and CDR2 is FYNNEI in the germline V gene. V gave up 8 bases and J gave up 0 bases, with 11 bases separating them. There are 13 residues in the CDR3. This chain's CDR3 is CASVGQYSYEQYF. CDR3 nucleotides: TGTGCCAGCGTTGGCCAGTACTCCTACGAGCAGTACTTC.

The chain has TRBV19 and TRBJ1-5; D is perhaps TRBD1 (5 bases). Trimming took 1 base from V and 3 from J, leaving 7 bases between them. CDR3 size: 14 residues. The germline V gene encodes CDR1 LNHDA and CDR2 SQIVND (reference sequence). The CDR3 sequence: CASSIGRVNQPQHF. The CDR3 coding sequence is TGTGCCAGTAGTATAGGCAGGGTCAATCAGCCCCAGCATTTT. Based on the CDR3 plus reference TRBV19 and TRBJ1-5, the full variable domain is DGGITQSPKYLFRKEGQNVTLSCEQNLNHDAMYWYRQDPGQGLRLIYYSQIVNDFQKGDIAEGYSVSREKKESFPLTVTSAQKNPTAFYLCASSIGRVNQPQHFGDGTRLSIL.

This clone was detected once. This chain connects TRBV6-6 to TRBJ2-5; no definite D call. Germline assignment: CDR1 MNHNY and CDR2 SVGAGI (reference sequence). The V gene lost 2 bases and the J gene lost 5 bases, with 15 bases spanning the gap. The CDR3 extends over 15 amino acids. The CDR3: CASSYQARHLETQYF. The CDR3 nucleotides are TGTGCCAGCAGTTACCAGGCTCGACATTTGGAGACCCAGTACTTC.

The gene calls are TRBV7-9 and TRBJ2-3, with TRBD2 identical over 9 bases. Per germline, CDR1 SEHNR and CDR2 FQNEAQ (reference sequence). The CDR3 extends over 15 amino acids. J was trimmed by 3 bases and V by 3 bases; bases with no gene match: 4. CDR3 in amino acids: CASSFKRGVTDTQYF. Written as DNA, the CDR3 is TGTGCCAGCAGCTTCAAGCGGGGGGTAACAGATACGCAGTATTTT.

The V gene is TRBV7-9, the J gene TRBJ2-5; D gene unclear. Germline V CDR1 and CDR2: SEHNR, FQNEAQ (reference sequence). The CDR3 totals 12 residues. V was clipped by 7 bases and J by 0 bases, with 6 bases between them. The CDR3, as DNA: TGTGCCAGCATTCTTAACCAAGAGACCCAGTACTTC. Protein product: CASILNQETQYF. The variable domain in full, completed from reference TRBV7-9 and TRBJ2-5, reads DTGVSQNPRHKITKRGQNVTFRCDPISEHNRLYWYRQTLGQGPEFLTYFQNEAQLEKSRLLSDRFSAERPKGSFSTLEIQRTEQGDSAMYLCASILNQETQYFGPGTRLLVL.